Given below is one T cell receptor (beta chain) in context. The PCR employed 60 Vbeta primers together with 13 Jbeta primers. Profiled with immunoSEQ multiplex PCR; TCRdb holds only in-frame clones, not every one. The sample holds approximately 110,000 clones, 76% seen once. This sample is drawn from a study of cytomegalovirus exposure and HLA in healthy donors. Germline assignment: CDR1 SGHAT and CDR2 FQNNGV. The CDR3 length is 14 residues. V lost 5 bases, J lost 8 bases, and 7 bases stayed unmatched. The specimen was PBMCs. The origin of this receptor is a middle-aged man in good health and CMV-seronegative. The J gene is TRBJ1-2, the V gene TRBV11-2; 11 bases are a match to TRBD1. CDR3 coding DNA: TGTGCCAGCAGCCCTGGACAGGGGGCGGGGGGCTACACCTTC. Residues: CASSPGQGAGGYTF.